This record covers a single T cell receptor (beta chain). What antigen it recognizes has not been identified. Per-nucleotide qualities are absent, and no much larger clonotype sits a single base away. Read against the paper, the sample's time point label means: baseline before first vaccination. Vaccinee samples were obtained from the UK trials COV001 and COV002, which included a single-blind randomized controlled phase 2/3 trial of AZD1222 (ChAdOx1 nCoV-19) in healthy adults. Trial participant PBMC samples were collected at day 0 and day 28 after the second dose for TCRbeta chain sequencing. The CDR3 regions of human TCRbeta chains were analyzed by immunosequencing. From the authors' description of their analysis: TCRs in the repertoires were matched against a reference library of SARS-CoV-2-specific TCRs that had been generated with the MIRA antigen-specificity platform. Breadth was defined as the fraction of unique TCRs that were SARS-CoV-2-associated, and depth was defined as the fraction of total T cells that were SARS-CoV-2-associated. Using the MIRA data, each spike-specific TCR was assigned both to the spike region to which the TCR was reactive and to a CD4 or CD8 class. Log10-transformed breadth and depth values were compared by one-way ANOVA with Sidak's multiple comparisons tests. TCRdb carries this immuneACCESS record with in-frame sequences only. Its versions omit some clonotypes, under half of them owing to an unresolved V gene in the studies checked, with the rest unexplained. Clone size and the V and J calls come from that table; the DNA yielded D and trimming. This sample is represented by 95,000 to 110,000 clones; 91% of them were singletons. The ten largest account for 35% to 50% of the sample.

The sample originates from a study of T cell responses to AZD1222 COVID-19 vaccine (dated by TCRdb to 2020 to 2023). Some background on the complete study: AZD1222 recipients given second doses at about 4 weeks or at about 12 weeks were pooled, since spike-specific TCR depth and breadth were not found to differ between the two schedules. A total of approximately 240 trial participants underwent TCR sequencing, of whom some 210 received two doses of AZD1222 and about 25 received two doses of the MenACWY control vaccine. Trial participants were enrolled by age into subgroups of 18-55, 56-69 and 70-plus years, and about 150, 27 and 61 TCR-sequenced participants, respectively, were included in these subgroups.

Measured from the cysteine to the phenylalanine, the CDR3 is 15 residues long. The DNA shown is the 45-base CDR3, in frame from base 1. In the germline V gene (reference sequence), CDR1 corresponds to LNHDA and CDR2 to SQIVND. The V end loses 6 bases and the J end loses 3 bases, and a stretch of 14 bases separates them. What the authors observed across the whole study: Epitopes outside the regions mutated in the B.1.351 and B.1.1.7 variants were reportedly recognized by nearly half of the unique spike-specific TCRs. Participants were mostly white British and included more females than males, and it was suggested by the authors that clonal diversity may have been underestimated. A significant rise in spike-specific TCR breadth and depth was observed after two AZD1222 doses relative to day 0 and relative to MenACWY recipients. The 56-69-year group was small, and its depth increase did not reach significance, likely because of low power. Conclusions about previously exposed vaccinees were limited because only six AZD1222 recipients were SARS-CoV-2 seropositive at baseline. Because no day 14 peak-response samples were available, repertoires were characterized only after the peak T cell response. CD4 TCRs associated with the vaccine covered the entire spike protein, and the dominant responses were in regions 160-218 and 743-854.

The input for sequencing was peripheral blood, taken on day 0 of AZD1222 vaccination. This receptor chain uses TRBV19 and TRBJ2-2; perhaps TRBD2 is the D gene, with 6 bases matching. This receptor was identified in an adult in good health. Here the CDR3 is given as CASRGGRTDTGELFF. Here is the DNA: TGTGCCAGTAGAGGAGGGAGGACTGACACCGGGGAGCTGTTTTTT. Beyond the CDR3, the reference TRBV19 and TRBJ2-2 genes provide the residues; the full variable domain reads: DGGITQSPKYLFRKEGQNVTLSCEQNLNHDAMYWYRQDPGQGLRLIYYSQIVNDFQKGDIAEGYSVSREKKESFPLTVTSAQKNPTAFYLCASRGGRTDTGELFFGEGSRLTVL.